Presented here are 11 T cell receptor beta chains from one specimen sequenced in a study of CD8+ T cells in alopecia areata. Extracted RNA was reverse transcribed into cDNA, the sequencing template. Measured with immunoSEQ multiplex PCR; TCRdb has only the in-frame clones, and not every one. The repertoire includes roughly 200,000 clones, roughly 60% of them detected once, and 1.7% sits in the top ten. The specimen was CD4+ T cells sorted from blood, collected at week 0. These receptors were obtained from a human donor with alopecia areata.

This chain connects TRBV9 to TRBJ2-5; 7 bases fit TRBD1. V lost 2 bases and J lost 5; bases outside the gene matches: 15. The CDR3 totals 17 residues. Germline V gene data show CDR1 as SGDLS and CDR2 as YYNGEE. The CDR3 DNA sequence: TGTGCCAGCAGCGTTAGCTCGGACAGGCCAAGTAGGGAGACCCAGTACTTC. Amino acids: CASSVSSDRPSRETQYF.

The rearrangement links TRBV7-9 to TRBJ1-1, with D possibly matching TRBD1 (5 bases). The CDR3 covers 15 residues. Germline V CDR1 and CDR2: SEHNR, FQNEAQ (reference sequence). V shed 0 bases and J shed 3 bases, with 11 bases lying between them. This CDR3 is CASSLAQGSYTEAFF. The CDR3 region has the DNA TGTGCCAGCAGCTTAGCCCAGGGCTCTTACACTGAAGCTTTCTTT.

This clone was detected a few times. J is TRBJ2-3 and V is TRBV5-1; a weak D match, TRBD2 (6 bases). This CDR3 is 16 amino acids long. Trimming shortened V by 4 bases and J by 7 bases, and 22 bases separated the two germline ends. Germline V gives CDR1 SGHRS, CDR2 YFSETQ. CDR3 residues: CASSLGTLEGANTQYF. The CDR3 DNA is TGCGCCAGCAGCCTCGGGACTCTGGAAGGTGCGAATACGCAGTATTTT.

The chain has TRBV15 and TRBJ2-3, with 13 positions matching TRBD2. CDR3 size: 16 residues. Germline V gene lookup returns CDR1 LNHNV and CDR2 YYDKDF (reference sequence). The V gene end was trimmed by 1 base and the J gene end by 7 bases; junction bases not matched to a gene: 5. The CDR3 is CATSRATSGGVNTQYF. The CDR3 nucleotides are TGTGCCACCAGCAGAGCAACTAGCGGGGGGGTGAATACGCAGTATTTT. Together with reference TRBV15 and TRBJ2-3, the CDR3 gives the full variable domain: DAMVIQNPRYQVTQFGKPVTLSCSQTLNHNVMYWYQQKSSQAPKLLFHYYDKDFNNEADTPDNFQSRRPNTSFCFLDIRSPGLGDTAMYLCATSRATSGGVNTQYFGPGTRLTVL.

V usage is TRBV18 and J usage is TRBJ1-2, with a tentative D call TRBD1 (6 bases). The CDR3 is made up of 15 amino acids. Germline CDR1 is KGHSH and CDR2 is LQKENI. V dropped 3 bases and J dropped 1 base, with 12 bases sitting between them. CDR3 residues: CASSPPGQNNYGYTF. In DNA, the CDR3 is TGTGCCAGCTCACCCCCGGGACAAAATAACTATGGCTACACCTTC.

The chain combines TRBV11-2 with TRBJ2-3; D remains ambiguous. CDR3 length: 13 residues. Germline-derived CDR1 and CDR2 are SGHAT and FQNNGV. Trimming removed 4 bases at V and 3 bases at J, with 8 bases between. The CDR3 sequence: CASSSQITDTQYF. CDR3 DNA sequence: TGTGCCAGCAGCTCCCAAATTACAGATACGCAGTATTTT.

This clone was detected once. The chain joins TRBV30 to TRBJ1-4, with D perhaps TRBD1 (5 bases). CDR3 length: 13 residues. Trimming removed 0 bases at V and 8 bases at J, with 10 bases between. Per germline, CDR1 GTSNPN and CDR2 SVGIG (reference sequence). CDR3: CAWSVGKGEKLFF. The CDR3 coding sequence is TGTGCCTGGAGTGTAGGCAAGGGGGAAAAACTGTTTTTT.

The rearrangement links TRBV5-4 to TRBJ1-1; 10 bases are shared with TRBD1. The ends lost 4 bases at V and 4 bases at J; junction bases unmatched: 4. The germline gives CDR1 SGHNT, CDR2 YYREEE (reference sequence). The CDR3 is 14 amino acids. The CDR3 DNA reads TGTGCCAGCAGCAACGGACAGGGGGTCACTGAAGCTTTCTTT. Protein: CASSNGQGVTEAFF.

There are a few counts of this clone. This chain's CDR3 is CAWSVRDSAYEQYF. DNA of the CDR3: TGTGCCTGGAGCGTCCGGGATTCAGCCTACGAGCAGTACTTC. V gene TRBV30 combines with J gene TRBJ2-7; D perhaps matches TRBD2 (5 bases). The ends were cut back, 3 bases at V and 2 bases at J, with 14 bases in the middle. Germline V lookup: CDR1 GTSNPN, CDR2 SVGIG (reference sequence). This CDR3 spans 14 amino acids.

This clone was detected once. The chain combines TRBV5-1 with TRBJ1-1; TRBD1 matches at 12 bases. The CDR3 has 16 residues. J gave up 5 bases and V 4 bases, and 9 bases lay outside the gene matches. The germline V gene has CDR1 SGHRS and CDR2 YFSETQ. The CDR3 DNA is TGCGCCAGCAGCCCGGGACAGGGGGCGAGCGCGACTGAAGCTTTCTTT. Residues: CASSPGQGASATEAFF.

The chain couples TRBV25-1 to TRBJ1-6; D gene unclear. This CDR3 is 15 amino acids long. V gave up 1 base and J gave up 8 bases, with 12 bases separating them. Germline values: CDR1 MGHDK, CDR2 SYGVNS. The CDR3 here is CASSESGRNYSPLHF. The CDR3 DNA reads as TGTGCCAGCAGTGAATCAGGCAGGAATTATTCACCCCTCCACTTT.